This T cell receptor beta chain stems from a study of radiotherapy plus CTLA-4 blockade in lung cancer. The table came from immunoSEQ multiplex PCR; TCRdb's copy has only in-frame clones and leaves some out. The top ten clones hold 2.5% to 4% of a sample with tens of thousands of clones, more than 65% of them seen once. Note on this clone: Its cognate antigen is unknown.

Germline V CDR1 and CDR2: SNHLY, FYNNEI. The CDR3 loop spans 11 amino acids. Participants had chemo-refractory metastatic non-small-cell lung cancer and were treated with focal radiation plus ipilimumab CTLA-4 blockade. Study-wide results and limits: Interferon-beta and early blood T cell clone dynamics reportedly predicted response best. TCR clones of tumor origin grew in blood after radiotherapy plus ipilimumab.

This receptor was obtained from a human donor with non-small cell lung cancer who had a partial response to radiotherapy plus ipilimumab. The sequencing here drew on peripheral blood, taken from a patient treated with radiotherapy plus ipilimumab. The chain couples TRBV2 to TRBJ2-5, with a possible D match to TRBD1 (5 bases). TRBJ2-7 matches the DNA end more closely, so the J call is doubtful. The CDR3 region has the DNA TGTGCCAGCAGAGCAGGGCGCGAGCAGTACTTC. As protein: CASRAGREQYF.